This T cell receptor (beta chain) was identified in a study of cytomegalovirus exposure and HLA in healthy donors. The PCR used 60 Vbeta and 13 Jbeta primers. The data were produced by immunoSEQ multiplex PCR, yet TCRdb's version contains in-frame clones alone and is incomplete. Here the sample spans fewer than 110,000 clones, roughly 70% being singletons. Donors sampled were nominally healthy, though unrecorded immune exposures were likely. This clone showed up just a few times. Its antigen is unknown. CDR1 and CDR2 (germline): KGHSH, LQKENI. This CDR3 has 15 amino acids. V lost 6 bases and J lost 3, with 14 bases in between. Study findings and constraints: Per a later analysis, approximately 16,000 TCR beta sequences showed association with HLA alleles at 0.05 false discovery rate. Using the classifier, cytomegalovirus status was reportedly diagnosed with high specificity and sensitivity.

The receptor's source is a woman in her 50s in good health and CMV-seronegative. Material: PBMCs. V and J are TRBV18 and TRBJ1-4; D is unresolved. CDR3 in amino acids: CASSPTEVSNEKLFF. The CDR3 nucleotides read TGTGCCAGCTCGCCGACGGAGGTGTCTAATGAAAAACTGTTTTTT.